Below are 14 T cell receptor beta chains sequenced from a single sample in a study of blood T cell repertoires in COVID-19. Repertoires were generated with immunoSEQ multiplex PCR, while TCRdb's copy carries only in-frame clones and drops some. The profile covers approximately 270,000 clones, with around 93% appearing a single time and 1.2% taken by the ten largest. Sequenced input: PBMCs or T cells enriched from blood (not recorded which). The receptors were sampled from a human donor in a cohort exposed to, infected with or recovered from COVID-19 (not recorded which). The donor label of this sample is uncertain.

This clone has a single count. The genes are TRBV30 and TRBJ1-1; possibly TRBD1 for D (5 bases). This CDR3 has 14 residues. Germline CDR1 and CDR2: GTSNPN and SVGIG (reference sequence). Trimming removed 3 bases from V and 4 bases from J, with 15 bases in between. The CDR3 DNA reads TGTGCCTGGAGCCGCCCCGGGGGGGTCACTGAAGCTTTCTTT. Translating gives CAWSRPGGVTEAFF.

This sequence joins TRBV5-4 and TRBJ2-7; a possible D gene is TRBD1 (5 bases). V was pared by 0 bases and J by 5 bases, with 9 bases between. CDR3 length: 13 amino acids. Germline lookup yields CDR1 SGHNT and CDR2 YYREEE (reference sequence). CDR3 nucleotide sequence: TGTGCCAGCAGCTTGGGTTTAGGGGACGAGCAGTACTTC. Protein product: CASSLGLGDEQYF.

The CDR3 loop reads CASSARTGDNYGYTF. For the CDR3, the DNA is TGCGCCAGCAGCGCCCGGACAGGGGATAACTATGGCTACACCTTC. This chain joins TRBV4-3 and TRBJ1-2, with 9 bases that match TRBD1. This CDR3 is 15 amino acids long. Germline CDR1 LGHNA, CDR2 YSLEER. The junction had 5 bases not matched to a gene; V was cut back by 5 bases and J by 1 base.

The chain has TRBV27 and TRBJ1-2, with D unclear. Looked up from germline, CDR1 is MNHEY and CDR2 is SMNVEV (reference sequence). V shed 6 bases and J shed 4 bases, with 12 bases lying between them. The CDR3 runs to 13 residues. CDR3 sequence reads: CASSRLDLYGYTF. The CDR3 DNA sequence: TGTGCCAGCAGCCGCCTAGACCTCTATGGCTACACCTTC.

The V call is TRBV7-9, the J call TRBJ1-1, with 9 bases aligning to TRBD1. This CDR3 contains 14 residues. Germline V gene sequence: CDR1 SEHNR, CDR2 FQNEAQ (reference sequence). The V and J ends lost 4 bases and 3 bases, in that order; junction bases with no gene match: 3. The CDR3 DNA is TGTGCCAGCAGCTCACGGGACAGGGACACTGAAGCTTTCTTT. Residues: CASSSRDRDTEAFF.

The rearrangement joins TRBV28 to TRBJ2-1; unclear D gene. This CDR3 spans 13 amino acids. The germline V gene encodes CDR1 MDHEN and CDR2 SYDVKM. The V end lost 2 bases, the J end lost 4 bases, and 6 bases lay between the germline ends. This chain's CDR3 is CASSLQLYNEQFF. The CDR3 DNA reads TGTGCCAGCAGTTTACAGTTATACAATGAGCAGTTCTTC. Full variable domain (remainder filled in from reference TRBV28 and TRBJ2-1): DVKVTQSSRYLVKRTGEKVFLECVQDMDHENMFWYRQDPGLGLRLIYFSYDVKMKEKGDIPEGYSVSREKKERFSLILESASTNQTSMYLCASSLQLYNEQFFGPGTRLTVL.

The chain carries TRBV5-1 and TRBJ1-1; D call uncertain. V lost 2 bases and J lost 8, with 16 bases in between. Germline-derived CDR1 and CDR2 are SGHRS and YFSETQ. The CDR3 has 14 amino acids. CDR3 loop: CASSLDGGRVEAFF. The CDR3, as DNA: TGCGCCAGCAGCTTAGACGGCGGGCGAGTCGAAGCTTTCTTT.

In DNA, the CDR3 is TGTGCCAGCAGCTCCGAGCCGAATCAGCCCCAGCATTTT. It is translated as CASSSEPNQPQHF. The rearrangement joins TRBV7-2 to TRBJ1-5; no clear D gene. Per germline, CDR1 SGHTA and CDR2 FQGNSA. Trimming removed 4 bases at V and 4 bases at J, with 8 bases between. This CDR3 is 13 amino acids long. Full variable domain (rest looked up from reference TRBV7-2 and TRBJ1-5): GAGVSQSPSNKVTEKGKDVELRCDPISGHTALYWYRQSLGQGLEFLIYFQGNSAPDKSGLPSDRFSAERTGGSVSTLTIQRTQQEDSAVYLCASSSEPNQPQHFGDGTRLSIL.

This rearrangement joins TRBV18 to TRBJ1-2; weak D call: TRBD1 (5 bases). CDR3 size: 14 residues. Germline-derived CDR1 and CDR2 are KGHSH and LQKENI. The ends were cut back, 2 bases at V and 4 bases at J, with 11 bases in the middle. The CDR3 protein is CASSPGADGYGYTF. CDR3 in DNA: TGTGCCAGCTCACCAGGGGCAGATGGCTATGGCTACACCTTC.

This chain joins TRBV7-6 and TRBJ2-7; the match to TRBD2 covers 7 bases. The CDR3 sequence is 13 residues long. CDR1 is SGHVS, CDR2 FNYEAQ, per germline. After removal of 4 bases from V and 3 bases from J, the junction contained 3 bases not matched to a gene. CDR3: CASSSVAGYEQYF. The CDR3 bases are TGTGCCAGCAGCTCGGTAGCGGGCTACGAGCAGTACTTC.

This clone was picked up one time. V is TRBV2 and J is TRBJ1-1; D is uncertain. Looked up from germline, CDR1 is SNHLY and CDR2 is FYNNEI. V lost 7 bases, J lost 1 base, and 13 bases lay in between. This CDR3 is 14 amino acids long. The CDR3 region has the DNA TGTGCCAGCACCCCGGCGGGGAGGAACACTGAAGCTTTCTTT. It translates to CASTPAGRNTEAFF.

The chain links TRBV6-5 to TRBJ2-7, with TRBD1 matching over 11 bases. The CDR3 runs 16 residues. J lost 6 bases, V lost 4 bases, and 11 bases had no gene match. Germline loops: CDR1 MNHEY, CDR2 SVGAGI. The CDR3 DNA reads TGTGCCAGCAGTTTAACCCTCGCCGGGACAGGGGGCGAGCAGTACTTC. It translates to CASSLTLAGTGGEQYF.

The gene calls are TRBV19 and TRBJ1-5; D might be TRBD1 (6 bases). The length of the CDR3 is 17 residues. V lost 3 bases and J 3 bases, leaving 18 bases between the germline ends. Germline CDR1 LNHDA, CDR2 SQIVND (reference sequence). CDR3 sequence reads: CASSIHPLDRHNQPQHF. DNA for the CDR3: TGTGCCAGTAGTATTCACCCCCTGGACAGACACAATCAGCCCCAGCATTTT.

The chain is built from TRBV18 and TRBJ2-4; a possible D gene is TRBD1 (8 bases). The CDR3 extends over 18 amino acids. The germline gives CDR1 KGHSH, CDR2 LQKENI. V was cut by 6 bases and J by 3 bases, with 24 bases left in between. The DNA for the CDR3 is TGTGCCAGCTCTCGCCCCGGGACAGGATCGGGGGGCAAAAACATTCAGTACTTC. Translation gives CASSRPGTGSGGKNIQYF.